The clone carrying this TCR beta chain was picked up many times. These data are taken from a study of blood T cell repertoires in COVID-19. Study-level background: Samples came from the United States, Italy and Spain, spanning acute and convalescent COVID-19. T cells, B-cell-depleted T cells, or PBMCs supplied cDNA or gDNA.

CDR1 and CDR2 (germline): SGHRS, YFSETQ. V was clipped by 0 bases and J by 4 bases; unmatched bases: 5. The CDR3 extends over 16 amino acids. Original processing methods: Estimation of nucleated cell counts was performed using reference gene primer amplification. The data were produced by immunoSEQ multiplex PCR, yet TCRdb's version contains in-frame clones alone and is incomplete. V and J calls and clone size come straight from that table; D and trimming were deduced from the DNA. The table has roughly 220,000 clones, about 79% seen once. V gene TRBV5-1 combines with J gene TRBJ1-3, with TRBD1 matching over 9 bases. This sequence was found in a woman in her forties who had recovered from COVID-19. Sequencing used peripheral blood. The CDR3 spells CASSLGTGVGGNTIYF. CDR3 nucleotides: TGCGCCAGCAGCTTGGGGACAGGGGTTGGAGGAAACACCATATATTTT. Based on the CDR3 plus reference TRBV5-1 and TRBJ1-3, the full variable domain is KAGVTQTPRYLIKTRGQQVTLSCSPISGHRSVSWYQQTPGQGLQFLFEYFSETQRNKGNFPGRFSGRQFSNSRSEMNVSTLELGDSALYLCASSLGTGVGGNTIYFGEGSWLTVV.